The clone carrying this TCR beta chain was counted only a few times. The record originates from a study of patients and donors after allogeneic stem cell transplantation. The CDR3 contains 14 residues. Trimming removed 3 bases from V and 7 bases from J; junction bases left unmatched: 6. CDR1 MDHEN and CDR2 SYDVKM come from the germline V gene. One entry per CDR3 protein results from TCRdb running MiXCR on the RT-PCR reads. The sample consists of 200,000 to 250,000 distinct CDR3 sequences, around 40% of them appearing once. The sample was blood, either unsorted or a sorted T cell fraction (not recorded which). The TCR was taken from a human donor who was either an allogeneic HSCT recipient or a stem cell or donor lymphocyte infusion donor (not recorded which). It is not recorded whose cells these are; they may come from a transplant donor. The J gene is TRBJ2-1, the V gene TRBV28; 7 bases align to TRBD2. CDR3 DNA sequence: TGTGCCAGCAGTTTGCGACTAGCCTCAAATGAGCAGTTCTTC. Encoded protein: CASSLRLASNEQFF.